These T cell receptor beta chains were read from a single sample in a study of blood T cells in healthy people across ages. Each CDR3 protein gets one entry after TCRdb re-called the 5' RACE reads with MiXCR. The profile covers about 1 million distinct CDR3 sequences, with approximately 26% appearing a single time and about 0.69% taken by the ten largest. The same data also contributed to another study, on T cells of mothers and their children.

The sequencing input was blood. The source is a girl aged 2 to 10 in good health. Each CDR3 is given without its conserved first and last residue. Fields, in order: clone size, V gene, J gene, CDR3 protein. Only part of the rows carry a size: once, few, many, or a class if the clone is expanded.

few,TRBV29-1,TRBJ2-3,SVTGLLVTDTQY
-,TRBV11-2,TRBJ2-5,ASSPGTSGLSQETQY
-,TRBV5-1,TRBJ2-5,ASSLTYSGEYQETQY
few,TRBV12-5,TRBJ2-5,ASGYFRTGAGETQY
-,TRBV24-1,TRBJ1-5,ATSDLGANQPQH
-,TRBV28,TRBJ2-6,ASRAGTAGANVLT
few,TRBV12-5,TRBJ1-4,ASGAQTGGEKLF
few,TRBV6-6,TRBJ2-5,ASSYSSGSYQETQY
-,TRBV6-1,TRBJ2-3,ASSELGRGTDTQY
-,TRBV5-1,TRBJ2-3,ASRPGTTDTQY
-,TRBV29-1,TRBJ2-5,SVGPTRRVEETQY
few,TRBV12-3/TRBV12-4,TRBJ1-2,ASRTHEDPYGYT
few,TRBV29-1,-,SVRTGDEQY
few,TRBV29-1,TRBJ2-2,AASNTGELF
many,TRBV20-1,TRBJ2-3,SAREGNTDTQY
-,TRBV14,-,ASSLPGQMIGEQF
many,TRBV7-2,TRBJ1-2,ASSLGLDYGYT
few,TRBV20-1,TRBJ2-3,SARPGTGYTQY
-,TRBV27,TRBJ2-2,ASSRPFGELF
-,TRBV5-1,TRBJ2-5,ASSLEGPSRWETQY
few,TRBV6-1,TRBJ1-4,ASSVSINEKLF
few,TRBV28,-,ASSFSSAGGTGYNEQY
few,TRBV3-1,TRBJ2-3,ASSPLSVGLDTQY
-,TRBV24-1,TRBJ2-7,ATSAGTGTYEQY
-,TRBV5-6,TRBJ1-4,ASSPDATNEKLF
few,TRBV5-1,TRBJ2-1,ASSEGAGIDEQF
few,TRBV7-9,-,ASSFPSGGFYEQY
-,TRBV9,TRBJ1-2,ASSVAAANYGYT
-,TRBV6-1,TRBJ2-7,ASSAQLGLAGSEQY
-,TRBV28,TRBJ2-1,ASSLVRDRDRVQYNEQF
-,TRBV7-3,-,ASSSTGTSLYNEQF
few,TRBV5-1,TRBJ2-1,ASSFLSWPYNEQF
-,TRBV28,TRBJ2-7,ASSLEVLGSYEQY
-,TRBV20-1,TRBJ2-3,SASATGWDTDTQY
-,TRBV9,TRBJ2-3,ASSLPTSGRAPDTQY
-,TRBV5-6,TRBJ1-2,ASSPFADSYGYT
-,TRBV20-1,TRBJ2-5,SARGLAGEETQY
-,TRBV6-5,TRBJ1-1,ASSPTGGLLTEAF
-,TRBV7-6,TRBJ2-5,ASSPEAGNQGTQY
few,TRBV29-1,TRBJ2-7,SGLASGTYEQY
few,TRBV29-1,-,SVDLEVEQF
-,TRBV7-2,TRBJ2-3,ASSSNGGAVDTQY
-,TRBV6-2/TRBV6-3,TRBJ2-2,ASSSPLGSPLITGELF
few,TRBV21-1,TRBJ2-3,ASTQRRSTDTQY
few,TRBV12-3/TRBV12-4,-,ASRTGATYEQY
few,TRBV7-9,TRBJ1-2,ASSYQAGITNYGYT